Sequencing of this TCR beta chain was carried out in a study of T-cell memory formation after mild COVID-19. As for the study in general: Largely, the TCR clusters proved donor specific.

The ends were cut back, 7 bases at V and 0 bases at J, with 12 bases in the middle. Germline CDR1 and CDR2: SQVTM and ANQGSEA. This CDR3 spans 13 amino acids. The study's findings and limits: Clones contracting over day 15 to 85 were CD4/CD8 balanced, with later expanders leaning CD4+. The study found contracting CD4+ clones mainly in CM and EM and contracting CD8+ clones in EMRA.

TCRdb independently ran MiXCR on the 5' RACE reads; one entry per CDR3 protein. The table lists around 200,000 distinct CDR3 sequences, 8% to 11% of them singletons. There are many counts of this clonotype. The antigen is not known. The receptor comes from a man between 18 and 29 years old who had mild COVID-19 (a few samples of this study predate the infection). Cell type and time point are not known. Sequencing used PBMCs or a T cell subset sorted from them (not recorded which). The chain is built from TRBV29-1 and TRBJ1-1; D not certain. As DNA, the CDR3 is TGCAGCGGGTATAAGTTGATGAACACTGAAGCTTTCTTT. This codes for CSGYKLMNTEAFF.